Following are 14 T cell receptor beta chains from one sample sequenced in a study of regulatory T cells in long-lasting Graves disease. Noted time point: persistent/refractory GD, antithyroid drugs over 5 years with positive TRAb. Following extraction of RNA from PBMCs, that RNA was used to make the TCR library. CDR3-region Arm-PCR and iRepertoire HTBI primers produced the TCR beta libraries. TCRdb re-derived calls from the multiplex PCR reads in MiXCR, one entry per CDR3 protein. Of hundreds of thousands of distinct CDR3 sequences listed, roughly 20% are singletons. Material: peripheral blood mononuclear cells (PBMCs), obtained when the disease was refractory, from a patient treated with antithyroid drugs. These receptors came from a female donor with Graves disease.

The chain employs TRBV4-3 and TRBJ1-2, with D unclear. V lost 0 bases and J 6 bases, leaving 17 bases between the germline ends. CDR1 and CDR2 (germline): LGHNA, YSLEER. This CDR3 spans 16 amino acids. CDR3 in amino acids: CASSQDATERTDGYTF. CDR3 sequence (DNA): TGCGCCAGCAGCCAAGATGCCACCGAGAGGACGGATGGCTACACCTTC.

V gene TRBV7-9 combines with J gene TRBJ2-2, with 8 positions matching TRBD1. J lost 6 bases, V lost 5 bases, and 11 bases had no gene match. The CDR3 length is 16 residues. Germline-derived CDR1 and CDR2 are SEHNR and FQNEAQ (reference sequence). In DNA, the CDR3 is TGTGCCAGCAGCCAAGACAGGGGAAGGGGTCCCGGGGAGCTGTTTTTT. Residues: CASSQDRGRGPGELFF.

This clonotype was found a few times. The V and J genes are TRBV7-8 and TRBJ2-4; a possible D gene is TRBD1 (7 bases). The CDR3 spans 17 residues. Germline V lookup: CDR1 SGHVS, CDR2 FQNEAQ. V lost 3 bases, J lost 0 bases, and 15 bases lay in between. CDR3: CASSFGRTGIAKNIQYF. CDR3 nucleotide sequence: TGTGCCAGCAGCTTTGGGAGGACAGGAATAGCCAAAAACATTCAGTACTTC.

This chain links TRBV7-2 with TRBJ1-5; D is perhaps TRBD1 (5 bases). Germline V gene lookup returns CDR1 SGHTA and CDR2 FQGNSA. There are 14 residues in the CDR3. Trimming removed 7 bases from V and 5 bases from J, with 15 bases in between. CDR3 loop: CASNLGGGDQPQHF. The CDR3 nucleotides read TGTGCCAGCAACCTAGGCGGGGGGGATCAGCCCCAGCATTTT.

This clonotype occurred many times. V is TRBV20-1 and J is TRBJ2-7; 7 bases line up with TRBD2. Germline V lookup: CDR1 DFQATT, CDR2 SNEGSKA (reference sequence). This CDR3 has 18 amino acids. V lost 1 base and J lost 0; bases outside the gene matches: 15. CDR3 coding DNA: TGCAGTGCTAGAGGCGGGGACCCTAGCGGCCTCCACTCCTACGAGCAGTACTTC. Translation gives CSARGGDPSGLHSYEQYF.

A remark on this clonotype: At one end the junction does not follow the germline gene, possibly because of a read error. The rearrangement uses TRBV7-8 and TRBJ2-7; maybe TRBD2 (5 bases). This CDR3 has 14 residues. Germline loops: CDR1 SGHVS, CDR2 FQNEAQ. The CDR3 bases are TGTGCCACCAGCTTAGCGCACTCAACCTACGAGCAGTACTTC. This codes for CATSLAHSTYEQYF.

V gene TRBV10-1 combines with J gene TRBJ2-2, with TRBD1 matching over 9 bases. CDR1 and CDR2 from the germline V gene are WNHNN and SYGVQD (reference sequence). CDR3 length: 14 residues. After removal of 8 bases from V and 5 bases from J, the junction contained 6 bases not matched to a gene. CDR3 nucleotides: TGCGCCAGCGTACAGGGGGCGGGTACCGGGGAGCTGTTTTTT. Residues: CASVQGAGTGELFF.

This clonotype was seen ten or more times. V usage is TRBV12-3 or TRBV12-4 and J usage is TRBJ1-2; TRBD1 is a possible D gene (5 bases). The CDR3 extends over 16 amino acids. V lost 5 bases and J lost 5, with 21 bases in between. The CDR3 region is CASSRDPSLGLYGYTF. The CDR3 coding sequence is TGTGCCAGCAGTAGGGACCCGAGCTTAGGCCTATATGGCTACACCTTC.

This clonotype was seen just once. This may arise from a read error, as a much more abundant clone is one base away. The chain is built from TRBV15 and TRBJ1-2; D ambiguous. The germline V gene encodes CDR1 LNHNV and CDR2 YYDKDF (reference sequence). The CDR3 is 14 residues long. The DNA for the CDR3 is TGTGCCACCAGCAGAGATCTAGGGTTTGAAGGCTACGCCTTC. Amino acids: CATSRDLGFEGYAF.

The chain joins TRBV6-1 to TRBJ2-2; either TRBD1 or TRBD2 may supply D (6 bases each). CDR1 and CDR2 (germline): MNHNS, SASEGT. The CDR3 is made up of 15 amino acids. V was trimmed by 10 bases and J by 2 bases, leaving 17 bases between them. CDR3 sequence (DNA): TGTGCCATTAAAAAGGGGGGTGTAAACACCGGGGAGCTGTTTTTT. Residues: CAIKKGGVNTGELFF.

The table lists this clonotype with a count of one. V is TRBV5-5 and J is TRBJ2-2, with 8 bases fitting TRBD2. Trimming at V came to 0 bases and at J to 0 bases, leaving 1 base not matched to a gene. The CDR3 totals 16 residues. Looked up from germline, CDR1 is SGHKS and CDR2 is YYEKEE (reference sequence). The CDR3 sequence is CASSLVLAANTGELFF. CDR3 in DNA: TGTGCCAGCAGCTTGGTACTAGCGGCGAACACCGGGGAGCTGTTTTTT.

This chain uses TRBV5-1 with TRBJ2-2; 7 bases are a match to TRBD2. Looked up from germline, CDR1 is SGHRS and CDR2 is YFSETQ. The CDR3 is 16 amino acids. With 4 bases clipped from V and 5 bases from J, the junction kept 11 bases outside the gene matches. The CDR3 region is CASSPIGGRGTGELFF. The DNA of the CDR3 is TGCGCCAGCAGCCCCATCGGGGGGAGAGGTACCGGGGAGCTGTTTTTT.

This clonotype was observed a few times. The chain links TRBV28 to TRBJ1-5, with unresolved D. Trimming took off 4 bases at V and 4 bases at J, with 14 bases between the two ends. In germline, CDR1 is MDHEN, CDR2 SYDVKM. The CDR3 is 15 residues long. CDR3: CASSYSRGLNQPQHF. The DNA for the CDR3 is TGTGCCAGCAGTTACTCGCGAGGGTTGAATCAGCCCCAGCATTTT.

The chain combines TRBV20-1 with TRBJ1-5; perhaps TRBD1 as D (5 bases). Looked up from germline, CDR1 is DFQATT and CDR2 is SNEGSKA (reference sequence). Between the trimmed V and J ends, which lost 2 bases and 6 bases, there was a span of 11 bases. CDR3 length: 13 residues. The CDR3, as DNA: TGCAGTGCTAGATGGGGGGAGGTTCAGCCCCAGCATTTT. Its translation: CSARWGEVQPQHF.